This entry concerns a single T cell receptor beta chain. This specimen belongs to a study of blood T cell repertoires in COVID-19. Study summary: Both acute and convalescent COVID-19 samples were obtained from the United States, Italy and Spain.

Germline-derived CDR1 and CDR2 are SGHRS and YFSETQ. The CDR3 is 15 residues long. Losses at the gene ends were 7 bases for V and 5 bases for J; bases not matched to a gene: 12. In the original workflow: Cell counts per sample came from amplifying reference gene primers. Some clones are missing from TCRdb's copy, which holds only in-frame ones; the method was immunoSEQ multiplex PCR. V, J and clone size reflect that table, while D and trimming were determined from the DNA. The table includes tens of thousands of clones, about 80% detected once. The TCR originated in a human donor in a cohort sampled during active COVID-19. The V and J genes are TRBV5-1 and TRBJ2-7; 10 positions match TRBD1. Source material: peripheral blood. CDR3 residues: CASRKERQGANEQYF. The CDR3 DNA follows: TGCGCCAGCCGAAAAGAAAGACAGGGGGCAAACGAGCAGTACTTC.